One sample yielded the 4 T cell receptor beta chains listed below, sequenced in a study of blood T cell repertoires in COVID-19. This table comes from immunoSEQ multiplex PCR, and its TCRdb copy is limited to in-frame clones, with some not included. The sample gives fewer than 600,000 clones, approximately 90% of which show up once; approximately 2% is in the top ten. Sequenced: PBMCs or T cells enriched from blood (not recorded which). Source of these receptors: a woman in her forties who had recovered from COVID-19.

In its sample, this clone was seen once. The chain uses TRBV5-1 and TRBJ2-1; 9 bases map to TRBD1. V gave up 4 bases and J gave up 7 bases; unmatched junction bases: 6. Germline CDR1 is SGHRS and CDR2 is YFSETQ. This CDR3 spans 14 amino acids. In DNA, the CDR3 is TGCGCCAGCAGCGTAAACAGGGGGCCTAATGAGCAGTTCTTC. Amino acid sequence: CASSVNRGPNEQFF.

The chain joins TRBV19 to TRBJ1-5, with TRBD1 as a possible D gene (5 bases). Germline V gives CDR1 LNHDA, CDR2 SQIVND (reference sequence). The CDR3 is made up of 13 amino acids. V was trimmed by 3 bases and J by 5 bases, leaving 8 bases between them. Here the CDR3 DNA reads TGTGCCAGTAGTATCCCAGGGTATCAGCCCCAGCATTTT. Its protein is CASSIPGYQPQHF.

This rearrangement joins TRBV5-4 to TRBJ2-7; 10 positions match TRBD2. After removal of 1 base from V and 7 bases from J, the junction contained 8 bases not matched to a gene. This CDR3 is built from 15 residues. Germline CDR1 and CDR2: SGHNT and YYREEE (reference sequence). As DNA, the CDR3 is TGTGCCAGCAGCTTGTTAGCGGGGGGATCTAGGGAGCAGTACTTC. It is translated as CASSLLAGGSREQYF.

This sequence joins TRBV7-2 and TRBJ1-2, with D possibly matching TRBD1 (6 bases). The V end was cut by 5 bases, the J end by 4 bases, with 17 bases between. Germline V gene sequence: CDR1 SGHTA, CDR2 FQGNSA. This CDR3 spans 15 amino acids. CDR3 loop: CASSLIRDTFYGYTF. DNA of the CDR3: TGTGCCAGCAGCCTGATACGGGACACCTTCTATGGCTACACCTTC. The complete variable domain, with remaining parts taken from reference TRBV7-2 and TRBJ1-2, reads GAGVSQSPSNKVTEKGKDVELRCDPISGHTALYWYRQSLGQGLEFLIYFQGNSAPDKSGLPSDRFSAERTGGSVSTLTIQRTQQEDSAVYLCASSLIRDTFYGYTFGSGTRLTVV.